The 24 T cell receptor beta chains reported below all come from one sample, sequenced in a study of cytomegalovirus exposure and HLA in healthy donors. PCR was performed using 60 Vbeta and 13 Jbeta primers. The data were produced by immunoSEQ multiplex PCR, yet TCRdb's version contains in-frame clones alone and is incomplete. There are about 120,000 clones in the sample, with around 3.9% held by the top ten. What was sequenced was PBMCs. The source is a man aged 18 to 30 in good health and CMV-seronegative.

The rearrangement uses TRBV19 and TRBJ2-3, with 7 bases identical to TRBD2. V was pared by 5 bases and J by 3 bases, with 8 bases of the junction left unmatched. CDR3 length: 15 amino acids. The V gene's germline CDR1 is LNHDA and CDR2 SQIVND (reference sequence). The CDR3 here is CASSRGGGLTDTQYF. CDR3 in DNA: TGTGCCAGTAGTCGGGGCGGGGGTCTGACAGATACGCAGTATTTT.

V and J are TRBV27 and TRBJ2-3, with 10 bases that match TRBD2. The CDR3 length is 16 residues. Germline V lookup: CDR1 MNHEY, CDR2 SMNVEV (reference sequence). V shed 6 bases and J 4 bases; nucleotides not matched to a gene: 10. CDR3 amino acids: CASRRASGRGADTQYF. CDR3 in DNA: TGTGCCAGCAGACGGGCTAGCGGGAGAGGGGCAGATACGCAGTATTTT.

The chain couples TRBV27 to TRBJ1-1; 8 nucleotides align to TRBD1. CDR1 is MNHEY and CDR2 is SMNVEV in the germline V gene (reference sequence). This CDR3 region has 15 residues. V shed 5 bases, J shed 0 bases, and the junction held 5 bases outside the gene matches. CDR3 DNA sequence: TGTGCCAGCAGTCCAAGGACAGGGCTGAACACTGAAGCTTTCTTT. This sequence encodes CASSPRTGLNTEAFF.

The chain joins TRBV2 to TRBJ2-2; TRBD1 matches 7 bases. Trimming at V came to 6 bases and at J to 6 bases, leaving 1 base not matched to a gene. The germline CDR1 and CDR2 sequences are SNHLY and FYNNEI. The CDR3 consists of 12 residues. The CDR3 loop is CASRQGAGELFF. CDR3 bases: TGTGCCAGCAGGCAGGGGGCCGGGGAGCTGTTTTTT.

The V call is TRBV4-1, the J call TRBJ1-3; no definite D call. Germline V gene data show CDR1 as MGHRA and CDR2 as YSYEKL. V was shortened by 0 bases and J by 0 bases, with 9 bases between the two germline ends. The CDR3 length is 16 residues. CDR3 coding DNA: TGCGCCAGCAGCCAAGATGGCAGGTCCTCTGGAAACACCATATATTTT. Residues: CASSQDGRSSGNTIYF.

The chain combines TRBV7-2 with TRBJ2-2, with 7 positions matching TRBD1. Losses at the gene ends were 2 bases for V and 3 bases for J; bases not matched to a gene: 3. CDR3 length: 15 amino acids. Per germline, CDR1 SGHTA and CDR2 FQGNSA. Here the CDR3 reads CASSLIDRDTGELFF. In DNA form, the CDR3 reads TGTGCCAGCAGCTTAATCGACAGGGACACCGGGGAGCTGTTTTTT.

The rearrangement links TRBV19 to TRBJ1-5; D remains unclear. V lost 7 bases, J lost 5 bases, and 9 bases lay in between. CDR3 length: 12 amino acids. The germline CDR1 and CDR2 sequences are LNHDA and SQIVND (reference sequence). Here the CDR3 DNA reads TGTGCCAGTAAGCAGGATCATCAGCCCCAGCATTTT. Residues: CASKQDHQPQHF.

This sequence joins TRBV19 and TRBJ2-7, with D perhaps matching TRBD1 (5 bases). The ends were cut back, 5 bases at V and 0 bases at J, with 11 bases in the middle. CDR1 is LNHDA, CDR2 SQIVND, per germline (reference sequence). The CDR3 spans 14 residues. CDR3 residues: CASSGAVPSYEQYF. CDR3 bases: TGTGCCAGTAGTGGGGCAGTTCCCTCCTACGAGCAGTACTTC.

The V and J genes are TRBV5-4 and TRBJ2-1; a weak D match, TRBD2 (6 bases). Trimming cost V 4 bases and J 6 bases, with 20 bases left between them. In germline, CDR1 is SGHNT, CDR2 YYREEE (reference sequence). The CDR3 is 16 amino acids. The CDR3 DNA reads as TGTGCCAGCAGCCCGGCGGGGAGAGGGTCGGTCAATGAGCAGTTCTTC. Translation: CASSPAGRGSVNEQFF.

The chain carries TRBV28 and TRBJ2-5; tentatively, D is TRBD1 (5 bases). The germline gives CDR1 MDHEN, CDR2 SYDVKM. V lost 2 bases to trimming and J lost 1 base, with 8 bases between them. CDR3 size: 14 residues. Here the CDR3 DNA reads TGTGCCAGCAGTTTAAGCAGGGTCCAAGAGACCCAGTACTTC. Its translation is CASSLSRVQETQYF.

The V call is TRBV2, the J call TRBJ2-7, with 11 positions matching TRBD1. CDR3 length equals 14 residues. Per germline, CDR1 SNHLY and CDR2 FYNNEI. J gave up 11 bases and V 5 bases, and 11 bases lay outside the gene matches. CDR3 nucleotides: TGTGCCAGCAGTTACCCGGGACAGGGGGTCATGGAGTACTTC. Its protein product is CASSYPGQGVMEYF.

The genes are TRBV7-3 and TRBJ1-1; 7 bases agree with TRBD1. The CDR3 is 18 residues long. J was trimmed by 0 bases and V by 5 bases; bases with no gene match: 15. Germline V gives CDR1 SGHTA, CDR2 FQGTGA. The CDR3 nucleotides read TGTGCCAGCAGCCCAGGCCCCCCGGGACAGCACATGAACACTGAAGCTTTCTTT. As protein: CASSPGPPGQHMNTEAFF.

J is TRBJ2-7 and V is TRBV12-5; 7 nucleotides align to TRBD1. The CDR3 totals 15 residues. Germline V CDR1 and CDR2: LGHNT, FRNRAP. The trim removed 2 bases at V and 0 bases at J, leaving 4 bases unmatched. The CDR3 DNA reads TGTGCTAGTGGTTTGATACAGGGGACCTCCTACGAGCAGTACTTC. Translated: CASGLIQGTSYEQYF.

The chain links TRBV30 to TRBJ2-2; 11 nucleotides align to TRBD2. Germline loops: CDR1 GTSNPN, CDR2 SVGIG (reference sequence). The CDR3 runs to 14 residues. J gave up 6 bases and V 0 bases, and 0 bases lay outside the gene matches. CDR3 residues: CAWSVLAGAGELFF. The CDR3 DNA reads as TGTGCCTGGAGTGTACTAGCGGGGGCCGGGGAGCTGTTTTTT.

The rearrangement uses TRBV19 and TRBJ2-1, with 11 bases fitting TRBD2. Germline assignment: CDR1 LNHDA and CDR2 SQIVND (reference sequence). The CDR3 is made up of 15 amino acids. V lost 5 bases and J lost 5; bases outside the gene matches: 5. CDR3 region: CASSSGLAGHNEQFF. The CDR3 region has the DNA TGTGCCAGTAGTTCAGGACTAGCGGGCCACAATGAGCAGTTCTTC.

CDR3 nucleotide sequence: TGTGCCAGCAGCTTCGGTGACAGTTCCGGCTACACCTTC. It encodes CASSFGDSSGYTF. J is TRBJ1-2 and V is TRBV5-4; TRBD1 might be the D (5 bases). This CDR3 is 13 amino acids long. Per the germline V gene, CDR1 is SGHNT and CDR2 is YYREEE (reference sequence). The V gene lost 2 bases and the J gene lost 8 bases, with 13 bases spanning the gap.

V and J are TRBV30 and TRBJ2-1; D possibly corresponds to TRBD1 (7 bases). Trimming left V 3 bases short and J 5 bases short, with 14 bases between. Per the germline V gene, CDR1 is GTSNPN and CDR2 is SVGIG (reference sequence). The CDR3 runs to 14 residues. CDR3 protein: CAWRGGQRNNEQFF. The CDR3 DNA reads as TGTGCCTGGAGGGGGGGACAGCGAAACAATGAGCAGTTCTTC.

This chain joins TRBV19 and TRBJ1-3; 7 bases align to TRBD1. With V trimmed by 6 bases and J by 0 bases, 2 bases remained unmatched. Germline CDR1 and CDR2: LNHDA and SQIVND (reference sequence). This CDR3 has 14 residues. CDR3 nucleotides: TGTGCCAGTAGGACAGGGAACTCTGGAAACACCATATATTTT. This sequence encodes CASRTGNSGNTIYF.

The J gene is TRBJ2-5, the V gene TRBV6-1, with 10 bases lining up with TRBD2. Germline values: CDR1 MNHNS, CDR2 SASEGT. The V and J ends lost 4 bases and 9 bases, in that order; junction bases with no gene match: 11. This CDR3 spans 15 amino acids. CDR3 DNA: TGTGCCAGCAGTGGATTAGCGGGGGGCCCCGCGCCCCAGTACTTC. Translated, it gives CASSGLAGGPAPQYF.

The chain carries TRBV25-1 and TRBJ1-1, with D hard to call. V lost 2 bases and J lost 2, with 12 bases in between. In germline, CDR1 is MGHDK, CDR2 SYGVNS. This CDR3 region has 15 residues. CDR3 bases: TGTGCCAGCAGTGAAAGCCTGAAGCATAACACTGAAGCTTTCTTT. It translates to CASSESLKHNTEAFF. The variable domain in full, completed from reference TRBV25-1 and TRBJ1-1, reads EADIYQTPRYLVIGTGKKITLECSQTMGHDKMYWYQQDPGMELHLIHYSYGVNSTEKGDLSSESTVSRIRTEHFPLTLESARPSHTSQYLCASSESLKHNTEAFFGQGTRLTVV.

The chain couples TRBV27 to TRBJ2-2; D is ambiguous. V shed 2 bases and J shed 3 bases, with 7 bases lying between them. Germline CDR1 and CDR2: MNHEY and SMNVEV (reference sequence). This CDR3 comprises 14 residues. This CDR3 is CASSLTRYTGELFF. Here the CDR3 DNA reads TGTGCCAGCAGTTTAACACGATACACCGGGGAGCTGTTTTTT.

This chain uses TRBV19 with TRBJ2-5; perhaps TRBD1 as D (5 bases). The CDR3 spans 15 residues. CDR1 and CDR2 (germline): LNHDA, SQIVND (reference sequence). Trimming cost V 5 bases and J 2 bases, with 15 bases left between them. CDR3 sequence (DNA): TGTGCCAGTAGTGGAAGACAGCTAACTCAAGAGACCCAGTACTTC. Its protein is CASSGRQLTQETQYF.

In regard to this clone: This likely comes from a read error, as the CDR3 has no conserved phenylalanine or tryptophan at its end. This chain joins TRBV5-8 and TRBJ1-1; D is unresolved. V was clipped by 0 bases and J by 5 bases, with 8 bases between them. Per the germline V gene, CDR1 is SGHTS and CDR2 is YDEGEE. CDR3 length: 13 amino acids. CDR3 sequence (DNA): TGTGCCAGCAGCTTGGGAGGAAGGACTGAAGCTTTCCTT. It translates to CASSLGGRTEAFL.

J is TRBJ2-1 and V is TRBV19; D is possibly TRBD2 (6 bases). The germline CDR1 and CDR2 sequences are LNHDA and SQIVND (reference sequence). This CDR3 comprises 15 residues. Between the trimmed V and J ends, which lost 1 base and 4 bases, there was a span of 11 bases. CDR3 nucleotide sequence: TGTGCCAGTAGTATAGGTCGAGGGAGGTACAATGAGCAGTTCTTC. As protein: CASSIGRGRYNEQFF.